The present T cell receptor beta chain was sequenced within a study of blood T cell repertoires in COVID-19. About the study: Sample material is recorded as cDNA or gDNA derived from T cells, B-cell-depleted T cells, or PBMCs.

CDR1 is MNHEY, CDR2 SVGEGT, per germline. The CDR3 contains 13 residues. Trimming stripped 3 bases from V and 7 bases from J, with 10 bases between. The method was immunoSEQ multiplex PCR; TCRdb's version includes in-frame clones alone and lacks a portion of them. The table includes roughly 100,000 clones, 70% to 80% detected once. Followed over time, Seattle patients had been enrolled while infection was active. This chain uses TRBV6-2 or TRBV6-3 with TRBJ2-1; D possibly corresponds to TRBD2 (6 bases). This TCR was sampled from a man older than 75 with COVID-19, enrolled during active disease. Sequenced sample: peripheral blood. Here the CDR3 DNA reads TGTGCCAGCAGTTATATAAGCGGGAATGAGCAGTTCTTC. It specifies CASSYISGNEQFF.